Listed below are T cell receptor beta chains from one sample, sequenced in a study of blood T cell repertoires in COVID-19. TCRdb's copy holds only in-frame clones and misses some; the assay was immunoSEQ multiplex PCR. The data show 350,000 to 400,000 clones, more than 70% seen once. The sample comprised PBMCs or T cells enriched from blood (not recorded which). Source of these receptors: a woman between 18 and 29 years old who had recovered from COVID-19. Both conserved end residues are part of each CDR3.

TRBV2 | 13 | CASIGGTKETQYF
TRBV3-1/TRBV3-2 | 15 | CASSQDNRARQPQHF
TRBV6-1 | 13 | CASSEDWGLGYTF
TRBV7-9 | 17 | CASSRGREGATNEKLFF
TRBV2 | 13 | CASSESIVNEQFF
TRBV13 | 13 | CASSTGRNTEAFF
TRBV7-5 | 15 | CARSLGTEKETEAFF
TRBV2 | 11 | CASILQETQYF
TRBV2 | 14 | CASSGGQGNQPQHF
TRBV6-5 | 15 | CASSYGLAGAYEQYF
TRBV2 | 15 | CASSRDSTGQETQYF
TRBV29-1 | 15 | CSVHGTPSSYNEQFF
TRBV14 | 16 | CASSHPSWDRGHEQYF
TRBV5-6 | 11 | CASSFEDTQYF
TRBV5-6 | 13 | CASSSDSFTEAFF
TRBV18 | 17 | CASSPSPGQSSGNTIYF
TRBV5-6 | 15 | CASSLAGGVIYEQYF
TRBV9 | 16 | CASSVLPGGPTDTQYF
TRBV6-5 | 13 | CASSPRDRQPQHF
TRBV27 | 13 | CASSPTGKQPQHF
TRBV6-5 | 13 | CASTATDPWGYTF
TRBV19 | 15 | CASSIAGTGIYEQYF
TRBV7-9 | 14 | CASSLGGGNQPQHF
TRBV6-5 | 15 | CATQGTSGKVNEQFF
TRBV5-4 | 14 | CASSLPGVQETQYF
TRBV19 | 14 | CASSDRAGAQPQHF
TRBV7-2 | 14 | CASSPRTGYHEQYF
TRBV19 | 13 | CASSERGNQPQHF
TRBV4-1 | 16 | CASSQERGQGRQPQHF
TRBV7-7 | 15 | CASSEGQGISYEQYF
TRBV7-9 | 16 | CASTIFRGQVDNEQFF
TRBV18 | 14 | CASSPKSGNTEAFF
TRBV25-1 | 15 | CASSEFAGLDYGYTF
TRBV25-1 | 17 | CASSHSRTGRREEKLFF
TRBV19 | 13 | CASGGASTDTQYF
TRBV19 | 15 | CASSIRGVNTDTQYF
TRBV5-1 | 15 | CASRTTPAPAYEQYF
TRBV7-3 | 14 | CASSPTQGNYGYTF
TRBV7-9 | 15 | CASSKLAGYYNEQFF
TRBV6-2/TRBV6-3 | 14 | CASSGPSVNYGYTF
TRBV11-2 | 13 | CASSSTGNTEAFF
TRBV11-2 | 15 | CASSLRGGDNSPLHF
TRBV6-4 | 13 | CASSEDRVFEQFF
TRBV6-5 | 13 | CATGLAGVDTQYF
TRBV9 | 14 | CASSVGSGSYEQYF
TRBV7-6 | 16 | CASSPGTDYSLYGYTF
TRBV19 | 15 | CASSLDRGLYNEQFF
TRBV10-3 | 14 | CAIRGQGIGETQYF
TRBV21-1 | 15 | CANLGLAGIQETQYF
TRBV13 | 15 | CASSFGQGARIGYTF
TRBV14 | 17 | CASSQPMGQAKNTEAFF
TRBV28 | 16 | CASSLALAGPQNEQFF
TRBV5-1 | 15 | CASSFRDRAPTEAFF
TRBV6-4 | 17 | CASSDTADRIKNQPQHF